Listed below are T cell receptor beta chains from one sample, sequenced in a study of T cell responses to AZD1222 COVID-19 vaccine. Sequenced by immunoSEQ multiplex PCR; TCRdb stores in-frame clones only, minus some. The sample has about 120,000 clones; about 93% are singletons. This specimen was peripheral blood, taken 28 days after the second AZD1222 dose. Receptors originate from an adult who received the AZD1222 COVID-19 vaccine. The CDR3 runs from the conserved cysteine through the conserved F or W. A D gene is named only where the DNA matches it firmly. Size is stated for part of the rows, as once, few or many counts, or as a class when the clone is expanded.

j_gene	v_gene	abundance	d_gene	CDR3aa	CDR3nt
TRBJ2-3	TRBV5-8	once	TRBD2	CASSPGLAESTDTQYF	TGTGCCAGCAGCCCAGGACTAGCGGAGAGCACAGATACGCAGTATTTT
TRBJ1-4	TRBV5-1	once	TRBD1	CASSLAKRTGREKLFF	TGCGCCAGCAGCTTGGCCAAGCGGACAGGGAGGGAAAAACTGTTTTTT
TRBJ2-7	TRBV2	few	.	CASSSVPAYEQYF	TGTGCCAGCTCCTCAGTGCCGGCCTACGAGCAGTACTTC
TRBJ2-3	TRBV21-1	.	.	CARLGGLASTDTQYF	TGTGCCCGCCTTGGGGGGCTAGCTAGCACAGATACGCAGTATTTT
TRBJ2-5	TRBV10-3	.	TRBD2	CAISGTSGYQETQYF	TGTGCCATCAGTGGGACTAGCGGATACCAAGAGACCCAGTACTTC
TRBJ2-3	TRBV20-1	.	.	CSASKPGRVDTQYF	TGCAGTGCTAGTAAGCCGGGAAGGGTAGATACGCAGTATTTT
TRBJ1-2	TRBV3-1/TRBV3-2	.	TRBD1	CASTPTGGGYTF	TGTGCCAGCACCCCGACAGGGGGCGGCTACACCTTC
TRBJ1-1	TRBV27	.	.	CASSKVRGNTEAFF	TGTGCCAGCAGTAAGGTGCGGGGGAACACTGAAGCTTTCTTT
TRBJ1-2	TRBV5-8	.	.	CASSLDLRGNGYTF	TGTGCCAGCAGCTTGGATCTCAGGGGAAATGGCTACACCTTC
TRBJ1-1	TRBV10-3	.	TRBD1	CAISGTGGTEAFF	TGTGCCATCAGTGGGACAGGGGGGACTGAAGCTTTCTTT
TRBJ2-1	TRBV7-9	few	TRBD1	CASSPEDRGQFF	TGTGCCAGCAGCCCCGAGGACAGGGGGCAGTTCTTC
TRBJ1-1	TRBV4-1	.	.	CASSQGGNTEAFF	TGCGCCAGCAGCCAGGGGGGGAACACTGAAGCTTTCTTT
TRBJ1-1	TRBV11-2	.	TRBD1	CASRSFRGRGGTEAFF	TGTGCCAGCAGATCCTTCAGGGGGCGCGGTGGCACTGAAGCTTTCTTT
TRBJ2-7	TRBV7-6	.	TRBD2	CASSLGPASGVYEQYF	TGTGCCAGCAGCTTAGGTCCGGCTAGCGGAGTGTACGAGCAGTACTTC
TRBJ2-1	TRBV19	.	.	CASSSSGGEQFF	TGTGCCAGTAGCTCCTCGGGCGGTGAGCAGTTCTTC
TRBJ2-3	TRBV3-1/TRBV3-2	.	TRBD2	CASSLFLAGGGTDTQYF	TGTGCCAGCAGCCTGTTCTTAGCGGGGGGAGGGACAGATACGCAGTATTTT
TRBJ2-7	TRBV29-1	.	.	CSVEEGATSYEQYF	TGCAGCGTTGAGGAGGGGGCTACGTCCTACGAGCAGTACTTC
TRBJ2-2	TRBV6-1	.	.	CASSESRRAGELFF	TGTGCCAGCAGTGAAAGCAGGAGAGCCGGGGAGCTGTTTTTT
TRBJ1-3	TRBV27	.	.	CASSSGRGNTIYF	TGTGCCAGCAGTTCGGGCCGGGGAAACACCATATATTTT
TRBJ2-7	TRBV6-5	.	TRBD2	CASSRTSGNDEQYF	TGTGCCAGCAGTCGGACTAGCGGGAACGACGAGCAGTACTTC
TRBJ1-2	TRBV24-1	.	.	CATSDSGGYGYTF	TGTGCCACCAGTGATTCCGGGGGCTATGGCTACACCTTC
TRBJ1-1	TRBV6-6	once	TRBD1	CASLMAGGSTEAFF	TGTGCCAGCCTCATGGCAGGGGGGAGCACTGAAGCTTTCTTT
TRBJ1-2	TRBV19	.	.	CASSKSPFGDRGYTF	TGTGCCAGTAGTAAATCACCGTTCGGAGATCGTGGCTACACCTTC
TRBJ1-1	TRBV7-8	.	.	CASSLLPDREDTEAFF	TGTGCCAGCAGCCTACTGCCGGACCGGGAGGACACTGAAGCTTTCTTT
TRBJ1-1	TRBV7-9	.	.	CASSPPANTEAFF	TGTGCCAGCAGCCCTCCGGCGAACACTGAAGCTTTCTTT
TRBJ2-7	TRBV29-1	.	TRBD1	CSVQGAWEQYF	TGCAGCGTTCAGGGGGCGTGGGAGCAGTACTTC
TRBJ2-5	TRBV29-1	.	TRBD2	CSVDRAAGKTQYF	TGCAGCGTTGACCGGGCAGCGGGGAAGACCCAGTACTTC
TRBJ2-7	TRBV5-5	.	.	CASSLLGSSYEQYF	TGTGCCAGCAGCTTGCTCGGAAGCTCCTACGAGCAGTACTTC
TRBJ2-7	TRBV6-5	.	TRBD1	CASSWTGYGEQYF	TGTGCCAGCAGTTGGACAGGGTATGGCGAGCAGTACTTC
TRBJ2-6	TRBV21-1	.	.	CASSILGGGANVLTF	TGTGCCAGCAGCATCCTAGGGGGAGGGGCCAACGTCCTGACTTTC
TRBJ1-1	TRBV7-2	.	.	CASSLSGITAVEAFF	TGTGCCAGCAGCTTATCTGGCATAACGGCTGTGGAAGCTTTCTTT
TRBJ1-4	TRBV11-2	.	.	CASSLAPRRVHGLFF	TGTGCCAGCAGCTTAGCCCCCCGGCGGGTGCATGGACTGTTTTTT
TRBJ2-7	TRBV6-6	.	.	CASSRVAARYGYEQYF	TGTGCCAGCAGTCGGGTAGCGGCCCGGTACGGGTACGAGCAGTACTTC
TRBJ2-4	TRBV2	.	.	CASSSGLAKNIQYF	TGTGCCAGCAGCAGTGGACTAGCCAAAAACATTCAGTACTTC
TRBJ1-2	TRBV6-1	.	TRBD1	CASSEWGQGWNGYTF	TGTGCCAGCAGTGAATGGGGACAGGGGTGGAATGGCTACACCTTC
TRBJ2-5	TRBV29-1	.	.	CSGRETQYF	TGCAGCGGTAGGGAGACCCAGTACTTC
TRBJ2-7	TRBV30	once	TRBD2	CAIAGGPYEQYF	TGTGCCATAGCGGGAGGGCCCTACGAGCAGTACTTC
TRBJ2-5	TRBV19	.	TRBD2	CASSILGLAGRETQYF	TGTGCCAGTAGTATTTTAGGACTAGCGGGCCGAGAGACCCAGTACTTC
TRBJ1-2	TRBV25-1	.	.	CASSGVGQGNGYTF	TGTGCCAGCAGTGGTGTGGGGCAGGGAAATGGCTACACCTTC